The next 20 T cell receptor beta chains were all read from a single sample in a study of blood T cell repertoires in COVID-19 (dated by TCRdb to 2020 to 2022). Library method: the immunoSEQ multiplex PCR assay. TCRdb obtained this table from immuneACCESS and retained in-frame rearrangements with V and J assigned. These tables miss some clones; where compared with another copy, unresolved V genes account for less than half of the shortfall, and the remainder is unexplained. This sample is represented by 650,000 to 800,000 clones; over 80% of them were singletons. The ten largest account for over 0.2% of the sample. The sample consisted of peripheral blood. The receptors come from a woman aged 18-35 years with acute or convalescent COVID-19.

The chain links TRBV3-1 (or the pseudogene TRBV3-2) to TRBJ1-2; the match to TRBD1 covers 7 bases. CDR1 is LGHDT and CDR2 is YNNKEL in the germline V gene (reference sequence). Trimming removed 6 bases from V and 6 bases from J; junction bases left unmatched: 10. This CDR3 has 14 residues. CDR3 bases: TGTGCCAGCAGGCGGATCGGGACAGTTAATGGCTACACCTTC. It encodes CASRRIGTVNGYTF.

The chain joins TRBV7-9 to TRBJ2-2, with D possibly matching TRBD2 (5 bases). In germline, CDR1 is SEHNR, CDR2 FQNEAQ (reference sequence). Trimming shortened V by 2 bases and J by 4 bases, and 11 bases separated the two germline ends. The CDR3 sequence is 15 residues long. Written as DNA, the CDR3 is TGTGCCAGCAGCTTAAAGGTGGCGGGCACCGGGGAGCTGTTTTTT. This gives the protein CASSLKVAGTGELFF.

The chain employs TRBV2 and TRBJ1-3, with D unresolved. CDR1 SNHLY and CDR2 FYNNEI come from the germline V gene. Trimming took 2 bases from V and 0 from J, leaving 11 bases between them. The CDR3 consists of 16 residues. The CDR3 coding sequence is TGTGCCAGCAGTGAACACCAGGCAAGCTCTGGAAACACCATATATTTT. It codes for CASSEHQASSGNTIYF.

This sequence joins TRBV7-9 and TRBJ1-2, with D possibly being TRBD1 (6 bases). The germline V and J ends were trimmed by 4 bases and 4 bases, with 16 bases remaining between them. The CDR3 contains 15 residues. The V gene's germline CDR1 is SEHNR and CDR2 FQNEAQ (reference sequence). The CDR3 DNA sequence: TGTGCCAGCAGCTGGTTCACAGGGCTGGGCTATGGCTACACCTTC. It encodes CASSWFTGLGYGYTF.

This clone was observed a single time. This chain joins TRBV6-5 and TRBJ1-2; perhaps TRBD1 as D (6 bases). CDR1 is MNHEY and CDR2 is SVGAGI in the germline V gene. The CDR3 totals 12 residues. Trimming removed 8 bases from V and 7 bases from J, with 14 bases in between. For the CDR3, the DNA is TGTGCCAGCGCCCGGACAGTGGCTGGCTACACCTTC. Residues: CASARTVAGYTF.

CDR3 sequence reads: CASSFRGLWTDTQYF. CDR3 nucleotide sequence: TGTGCCAGCAGCTTTAGGGGTTTGTGGACAGATACGCAGTATTTT. V usage is TRBV27 and J usage is TRBJ2-3, with D perhaps matching TRBD1 (5 bases). Germline CDR1 reads MNHEY; CDR2 reads SMNVEV (reference sequence). V was cut by 6 bases and J by 3 bases, with 16 bases left in between. The CDR3 runs 15 residues.

In its sample, this clone was seen a few times. The CDR3 is CASSFSVSGNTIYF. The CDR3 DNA reads as TGTGCCAGCAGCTTTTCAGTCTCTGGAAACACCATATATTTT. V is TRBV7-9 and J is TRBJ1-3, with D unresolved. CDR1 SEHNR and CDR2 FQNEAQ come from the germline V gene (reference sequence). CDR3 length: 14 residues. V was pared by 3 bases and J by 0 bases, with 6 bases between.

The chain carries TRBV7-9 and TRBJ2-6; TRBD2 might be the D (5 bases). The CDR3 has 17 amino acids. CDR1 and CDR2 (germline): SEHNR, FQNEAQ (reference sequence). V was clipped by 0 bases and J by 2 bases, with 11 bases between them. The CDR3 DNA follows: TGTGCCAGCAGCTTAGCTGCGGGTGGGACTGGGGCCAACGTCCTGACTTTC. This codes for CASSLAAGGTGANVLTF.

This clone came up a few times. The chain combines TRBV28 with TRBJ1-5; TRBD1 matches at 10 bases. Germline V CDR1 and CDR2: MDHEN, SYDVKM. J lost 5 bases, V lost 7 bases, and 8 bases had no gene match. CDR3 length: 15 amino acids. The CDR3 DNA is TGTGCCAGCAATACCCGGACAGGGGGAGATCAGCCCCAGCATTTT. Its translation: CASNTRTGGDQPQHF.

Only one count was recorded for this clone. The chain employs TRBV5-1 and TRBJ1-2, with 8 nucleotides matching TRBD1. CDR1 and CDR2 from the germline V gene are SGHRS and YFSETQ. Trimming at V came to 4 bases and at J to 7 bases, leaving 6 bases not matched to a gene. The CDR3 is 13 residues long. This CDR3 reads CASSPDRGLGYTF. As DNA, the CDR3 is TGCGCCAGCAGCCCCGACAGGGGACTTGGCTACACCTTC.

The V call is TRBV19, the J call TRBJ1-4, with D possibly being TRBD1 (6 bases). Germline CDR1 is LNHDA and CDR2 is SQIVND (reference sequence). The CDR3 extends over 15 amino acids. The V and J ends lost 6 bases and 6 bases respectively, with 17 bases between them. The CDR3 protein is CASRWGLEGDEKLFF. CDR3 nucleotides: TGTGCCAGTAGGTGGGGTCTCGAGGGGGATGAAAAACTGTTTTTT. Full variable domain (missing parts from reference TRBV19 and TRBJ1-4): DGGITQSPKYLFRKEGQNVTLSCEQNLNHDAMYWYRQDPGQGLRLIYYSQIVNDFQKGDIAEGYSVSREKKESFPLTVTSAQKNPTAFYLCASRWGLEGDEKLFFGSGTQLSVL.

The rearrangement uses TRBV18 and TRBJ1-2; 9 bases line up with TRBD1. Germline assignment: CDR1 KGHSH and CDR2 LQKENI. With 3 bases clipped from V and 5 bases from J, the junction kept 7 bases outside the gene matches. This CDR3 contains 15 residues. The CDR3 is CASSPRTGEGYGYTF. In DNA form, the CDR3 reads TGTGCCAGCTCACCCCGGACAGGGGAGGGGTATGGCTACACCTTC. Combining the CDR3 with reference TRBV18 and TRBJ1-2 gives the whole variable domain NAGVMQNPRHLVRRRGQEARLRCSPMKGHSHVYWYRQLPEEGLKFMVYLQKENIIDESGMPKERFSAEFPKEGPSILRIQQVVRGDSAAYFCASSPRTGEGYGYTFGSGTRLTVV.

V gene TRBV18 combines with J gene TRBJ1-6, with D unresolved. With 3 bases removed from V and 4 bases from J, the gap between germline ends came to 10 bases. The CDR3 sequence is 15 residues long. In germline, CDR1 is KGHSH, CDR2 LQKENI. The DNA for the CDR3 is TGTGCCAGCTCACCTCTAGCAGATTATAATTCACCCCTCCACTTT. Translated, it gives CASSPLADYNSPLHF. The variable domain in full, completed from reference TRBV18 and TRBJ1-6, reads NAGVMQNPRHLVRRRGQEARLRCSPMKGHSHVYWYRQLPEEGLKFMVYLQKENIIDESGMPKERFSAEFPKEGPSILRIQQVVRGDSAAYFCASSPLADYNSPLHFGNGTRLTVT.

V gene TRBV2 combines with J gene TRBJ1-2; 9 bases are a match to TRBD1. J gave up 3 bases and V 10 bases, and 15 bases lay outside the gene matches. The germline V gene has CDR1 SNHLY and CDR2 FYNNEI. The CDR3 extends over 16 amino acids. CDR3 loop: CANLNRGRKGDYGYTF. The CDR3 DNA follows: TGTGCCAACCTCAACAGGGGGCGCAAGGGGGACTATGGCTACACCTTC.

The genes are TRBV4-1 and TRBJ1-1; the D is unclear. Germline CDR1 is MGHRA and CDR2 is YSYEKL. V lost 0 bases and J 4 bases, leaving 12 bases between the germline ends. The CDR3 contains 15 residues. The CDR3: CASSQDRYGGTEAFF. The DNA of the CDR3 is TGCGCCAGCAGCCAAGATCGGTATGGAGGCACTGAAGCTTTCTTT.

The table lists this clone with a count of one. The CDR3 spells CASNLLGRGGTDTQYF. CDR3 sequence (DNA): TGTGCCAGCAATTTATTAGGGCGGGGGGGCACAGATACGCAGTATTTT. The V and J genes are TRBV2 and TRBJ2-3; 8 bases match TRBD2. The V and J ends lost 7 bases and 1 base, in that order; junction bases with no gene match: 10. The CDR3 has 16 residues. Germline V gene sequence: CDR1 SNHLY, CDR2 FYNNEI.

This clone was recorded only once. This chain joins TRBV20-1 and TRBJ1-2; D unclear. The V gene's germline CDR1 is DFQATT and CDR2 SNEGSKA (reference sequence). The ends were cut back, 4 bases at V and 8 bases at J, with 11 bases in the middle. This CDR3 is 11 amino acids long. CDR3 DNA sequence: TGCAGTGCTACGGGAGCTCACGGCTACACCTTC. Translation gives CSATGAHGYTF.

The chain recombines TRBV5-1 with TRBJ2-4; 8 bases line up with TRBD2. CDR3 length: 14 amino acids. Germline CDR1 is SGHRS and CDR2 is YFSETQ. Trimming cost V 4 bases and J 8 bases; bases outside gene matches: 8. The CDR3 reads CASSPVAGRYIQYF. CDR3 sequence (DNA): TGCGCCAGCAGCCCCGTAGCGGGGAGGTACATTCAGTACTTC.

The chain couples TRBV7-9 to TRBJ1-1, with a weak D call TRBD1 (5 bases). CDR1 and CDR2 (germline): SEHNR, FQNEAQ (reference sequence). This CDR3 comprises 13 residues. V gave up 5 bases and J gave up 4 bases, with 11 bases separating them. In DNA, the CDR3 is TGTGCCAGCAGCCAAACGGGGGTCACTGAAGCTTTCTTT. It yields the protein CASSQTGVTEAFF.

This chain joins TRBV6-5 and TRBJ1-2; D call uncertain. This CDR3 is built from 13 residues. Trimming removed 0 bases at V and 7 bases at J, with 9 bases between. Germline V lookup: CDR1 MNHEY, CDR2 SVGAGI. The CDR3 sequence is CASSYSAGTGYTF. The CDR3 DNA reads as TGTGCCAGCAGTTACTCGGCGGGCACTGGCTACACCTTC.